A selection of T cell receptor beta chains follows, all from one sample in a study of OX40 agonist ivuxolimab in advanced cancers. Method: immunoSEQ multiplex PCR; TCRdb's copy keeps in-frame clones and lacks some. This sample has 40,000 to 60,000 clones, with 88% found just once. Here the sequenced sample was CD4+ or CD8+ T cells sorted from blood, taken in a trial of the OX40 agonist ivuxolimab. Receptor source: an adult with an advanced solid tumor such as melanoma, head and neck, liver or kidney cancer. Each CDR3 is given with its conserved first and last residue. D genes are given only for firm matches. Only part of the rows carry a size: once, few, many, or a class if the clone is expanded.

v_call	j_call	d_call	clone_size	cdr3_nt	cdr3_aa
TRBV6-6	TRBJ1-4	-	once	TGTGCCAGCAGTTATTTGGATGAAAAACTGTTTTTT	CASSYLDEKLFF
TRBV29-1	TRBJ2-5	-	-	TGCAGCGTTGGGTTCCAGTACTTC	CSVGFQYF
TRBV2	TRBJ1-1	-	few	TGTGCCAGCAGGGACCCCAACACTGAAGCTTTCTTT	CASRDPNTEAFF
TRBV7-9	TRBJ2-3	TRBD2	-	TGTGCCAGCAGCAGAGCTAGCGGGAGAACAGATACGCAGTATTTT	CASSRASGRTDTQYF
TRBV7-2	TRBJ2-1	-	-	TGTGCCAGCAGTCAGGTGGGGGGTGAGCAGTTCTTC	CASSQVGGEQFF
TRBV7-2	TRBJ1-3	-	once	TGTGCCAGCACATTTACTGGTAGCAACTCTGGAAACACCATATATTTT	CASTFTGSNSGNTIYF
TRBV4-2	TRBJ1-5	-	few	TGTGCCAGCAGCCCCGGCCGGCGGGCTAGCAATCAGCCCCAGCATTTT	CASSPGRRASNQPQHF
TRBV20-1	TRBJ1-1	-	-	TGCAGTGCTATGGGGGGTGGTTTGGCTTTCTTT	CSAMGGGLAFF
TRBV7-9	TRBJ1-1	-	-	TGTGCCAGCAGCTCCATCGACTACACTGAAGCTTTCTTT	CASSSIDYTEAFF
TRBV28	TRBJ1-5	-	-	TGTGCCAGCAGTCAGACAGTCTTCAATCAGCCCCAGCATTTT	CASSQTVFNQPQHF
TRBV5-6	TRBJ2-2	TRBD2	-	TGTGCCAGCAGCTTGACGGGAGGCCCCGGGGAGCTGTTTTTT	CASSLTGGPGELFF
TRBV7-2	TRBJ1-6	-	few	TGTGCCAGCAGCTTAGCTGGGGATTCACCCCTCCACTTT	CASSLAGDSPLHF
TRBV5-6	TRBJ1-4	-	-	TGTGCCAGCAGCCTGTCCGGACAAGTGAATGAAAAACTGTTTTTT	CASSLSGQVNEKLFF
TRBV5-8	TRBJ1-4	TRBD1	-	TGTGCCAGCAGCTTGGAGGGGGCGGCGGTCAACGAAAAACTGTTTTTT	CASSLEGAAVNEKLFF
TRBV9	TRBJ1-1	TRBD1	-	TGTGCCAGCAGCCCCCAACAGGGGGTAAGTGGAGCTTTCTTT	CASSPQQGVSGAFF
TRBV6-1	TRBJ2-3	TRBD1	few	TGTGCCAGCAGCCTAACAGGGGGCGTCGGAGATACGCAGTATTTT	CASSLTGGVGDTQYF
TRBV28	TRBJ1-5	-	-	TGTGCCAGCAGTGACAGCAATCAGCCCCAGCATTTT	CASSDSNQPQHF
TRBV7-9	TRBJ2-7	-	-	TGCGCCAGCAGCCACAGGGGGGGCTCCTACGAGCAGTACTTC	CASSHRGGSYEQYF
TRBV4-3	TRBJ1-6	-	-	TGCGCCAGCAGCCAAGGGTTCGGGCAGGGTGATTCACCCCTCCACTTT	CASSQGFGQGDSPLHF
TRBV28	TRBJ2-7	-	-	TGTGCCAGCAGTTCTGCCGGGACCCCTACCTACGAGCAGTACTTC	CASSSAGTPTYEQYF
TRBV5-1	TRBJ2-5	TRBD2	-	TGCGCCAGCAGCGGGGGGGGAACAGTAGGTGAGACCCAGTACTTC	CASSGGGTVGETQYF
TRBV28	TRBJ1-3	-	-	TGTGCCAGCAGTTTATATGGCAGGGGTAAAGGAAACACCATATATTTT	CASSLYGRGKGNTIYF
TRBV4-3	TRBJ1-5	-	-	TGCGCCAGCAGCCTTCAGGCGAATCAGCCCCAGCATTTT	CASSLQANQPQHF
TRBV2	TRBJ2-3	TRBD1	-	TGTGCCAGCCACCCCGGGACAGGGAGCACAGATACGCAGTATTTT	CASHPGTGSTDTQYF
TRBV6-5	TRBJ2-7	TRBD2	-	TGTGCCAGCAGTTCCGATAGCGGGGTCTCCTACGAGCAGTACTTC	CASSSDSGVSYEQYF
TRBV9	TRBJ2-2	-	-	TGTGCCAGCAGCCACGGAGGAGGCGGGGAGCTGTTTTTT	CASSHGGGGELFF
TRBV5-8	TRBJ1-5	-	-	TGTGCCAGCAGTCCAAGGGTGATCGGCAATCAGCCCCAGCATTTT	CASSPRVIGNQPQHF
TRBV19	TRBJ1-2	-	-	TGTGCCAGTAGTATGCGGCCCTTACAGGGAGGGAGCTATGGCTACACCTTC	CASSMRPLQGGSYGYTF
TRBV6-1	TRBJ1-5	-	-	TGTGCCAGCAGTGAAGGGGTCCACTCGTCAAGCAATCAGCCCCAGCATTTT	CASSEGVHSSSNQPQHF
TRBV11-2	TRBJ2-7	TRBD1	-	TGTGCCAGCAGCGACCGGGACAGGGATTCCCCCCCGACCCACGAGCAGTACTTC	CASSDRDRDSPPTHEQYF
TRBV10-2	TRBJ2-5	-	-	TGCGCCAGCAGTGATCACAGGGCGGCATCGGAGACCCAGTACTTC	CASSDHRAASETQYF
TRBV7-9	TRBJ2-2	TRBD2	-	TGTGCCAGCAGACCTAGCGGGAGGGCCGGGGAGCTGTTTTTT	CASRPSGRAGELFF